This TCR beta chain came from a study of CD8 T cells in Susac syndrome. The CDR3 extends over 14 amino acids. The V gene's germline CDR1 is MDHEN and CDR2 SYDVKM. Trimming took off 2 bases at V and 12 bases at J, with 17 bases between the two ends. Random hexamers primed reverse transcription of roughly 0.5 to 1 ug RNA. One entry per CDR3 protein, called by TCRdb with MiXCR from the immunoSEQ multiplex PCR reads. Here the sample spans under 200,000 distinct CDR3 sequences, about 95% being singletons. V usage is TRBV28 and J usage is TRBJ2-1, with D unclear. This TCR was sampled from a human donor with multiple sclerosis. Sequenced input: CD8+ T cells from PBMCs. CDR3: CASSLRAVALGQFF. The CDR3 DNA reads TGTGCCAGCAGTTTAAGGGCGGTAGCTTTGGGGCAGTTCTTC. Full variable domain (outside the CDR3, taken from reference TRBV28 and TRBJ2-1): DVKVTQSSRYLVKRTGEKVFLECVQDMDHENMFWYRQDPGLGLRLIYFSYDVKMKEKGDIPEGYSVSREKKERFSLILESASTNQTSMYLCASSLRAVALGQFFGPGTRLTVL.